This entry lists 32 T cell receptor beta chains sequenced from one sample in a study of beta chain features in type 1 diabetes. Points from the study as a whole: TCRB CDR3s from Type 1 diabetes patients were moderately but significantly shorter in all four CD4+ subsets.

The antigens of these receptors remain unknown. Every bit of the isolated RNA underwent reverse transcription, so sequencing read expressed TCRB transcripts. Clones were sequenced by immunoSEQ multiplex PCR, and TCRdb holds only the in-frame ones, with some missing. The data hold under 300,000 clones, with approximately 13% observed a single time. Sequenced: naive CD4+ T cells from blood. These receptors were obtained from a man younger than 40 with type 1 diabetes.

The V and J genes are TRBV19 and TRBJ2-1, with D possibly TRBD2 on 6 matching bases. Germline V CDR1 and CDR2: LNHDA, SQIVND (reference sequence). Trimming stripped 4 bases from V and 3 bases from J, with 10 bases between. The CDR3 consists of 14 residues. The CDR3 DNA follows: TGTGCCAGTAGTAGGGGGGATGGCTACAATGAGCAGTTCTTC. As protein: CASSRGDGYNEQFF.

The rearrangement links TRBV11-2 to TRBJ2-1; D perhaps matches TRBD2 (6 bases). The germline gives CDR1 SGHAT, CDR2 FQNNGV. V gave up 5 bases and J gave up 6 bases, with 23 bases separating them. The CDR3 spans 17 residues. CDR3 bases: TGTGCCAGCAGCCCTGGGGACCGACTAGTAGGCACCAATGAGCAGTTCTTC. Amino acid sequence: CASSPGDRLVGTNEQFF. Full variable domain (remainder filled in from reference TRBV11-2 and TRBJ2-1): EAGVAQSPRYKIIEKRQSVAFWCNPISGHATLYWYQQILGQGPKLLIQFQNNGVVDDSQLPKDRFSAERLKGVDSTLKIQPAKLEDSAVYLCASSPGDRLVGTNEQFFGPGTRLTVL.

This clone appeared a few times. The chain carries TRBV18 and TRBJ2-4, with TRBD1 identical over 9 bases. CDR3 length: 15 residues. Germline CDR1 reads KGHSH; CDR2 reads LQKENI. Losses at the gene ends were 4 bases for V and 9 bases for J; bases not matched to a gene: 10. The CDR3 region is CASSQPGQGQGIQYF. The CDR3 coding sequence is TGTGCCAGCTCACAACCGGGACAGGGACAGGGCATTCAGTACTTC.

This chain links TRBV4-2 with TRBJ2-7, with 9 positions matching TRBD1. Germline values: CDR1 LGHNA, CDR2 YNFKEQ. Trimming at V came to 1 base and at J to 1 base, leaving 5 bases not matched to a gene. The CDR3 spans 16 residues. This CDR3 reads CASSQAAGQGSYEQYF. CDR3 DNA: TGTGCCAGCAGCCAAGCCGCCGGACAGGGGTCCTACGAGCAGTACTTC.

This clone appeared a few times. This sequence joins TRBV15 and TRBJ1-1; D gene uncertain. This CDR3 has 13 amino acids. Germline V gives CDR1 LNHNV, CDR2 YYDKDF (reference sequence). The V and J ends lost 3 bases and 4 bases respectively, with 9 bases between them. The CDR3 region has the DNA TGTGCCACCAGCAGGGAAGAGGGCACTGAAGCTTTCTTT. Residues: CATSREEGTEAFF.

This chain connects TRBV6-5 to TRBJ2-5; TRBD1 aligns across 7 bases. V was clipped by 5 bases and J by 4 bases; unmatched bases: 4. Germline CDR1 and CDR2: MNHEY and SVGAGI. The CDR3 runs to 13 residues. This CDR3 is CASSRDSRETQYF. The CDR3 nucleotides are TGTGCCAGCAGTCGGGACAGTCGAGAGACCCAGTACTTC.

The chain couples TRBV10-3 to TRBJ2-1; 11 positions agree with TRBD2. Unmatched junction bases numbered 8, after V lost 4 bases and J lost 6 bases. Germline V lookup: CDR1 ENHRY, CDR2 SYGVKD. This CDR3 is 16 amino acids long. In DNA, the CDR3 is TGTGCCATCAGTGTCACGCTAGCGGGGGGACCCAATGAGCAGTTCTTC. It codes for CAISVTLAGGPNEQFF.

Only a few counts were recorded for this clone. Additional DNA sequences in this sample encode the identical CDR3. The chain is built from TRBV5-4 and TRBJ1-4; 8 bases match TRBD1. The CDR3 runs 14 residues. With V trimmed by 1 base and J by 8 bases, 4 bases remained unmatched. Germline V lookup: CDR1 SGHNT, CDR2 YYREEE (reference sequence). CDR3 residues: CASSLQGAGEKLFF. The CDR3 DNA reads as TGTGCCAGCAGCTTGCAGGGGGCCGGAGAAAAACTGTTTTTT.

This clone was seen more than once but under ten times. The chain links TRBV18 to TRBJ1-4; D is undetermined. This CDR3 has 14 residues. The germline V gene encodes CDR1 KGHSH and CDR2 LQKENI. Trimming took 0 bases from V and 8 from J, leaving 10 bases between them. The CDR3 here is CASSPPLLEEKLFF. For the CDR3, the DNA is TGTGCCAGCTCACCACCCCTTCTGGAGGAAAAACTGTTTTTT.

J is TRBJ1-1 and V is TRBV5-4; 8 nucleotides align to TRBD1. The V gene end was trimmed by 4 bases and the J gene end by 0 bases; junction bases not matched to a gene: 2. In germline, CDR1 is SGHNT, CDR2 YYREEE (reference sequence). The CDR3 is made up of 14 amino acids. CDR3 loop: CASSETGVNTEAFF. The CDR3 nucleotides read TGTGCCAGCAGCGAGACAGGGGTGAACACTGAAGCTTTCTTT.

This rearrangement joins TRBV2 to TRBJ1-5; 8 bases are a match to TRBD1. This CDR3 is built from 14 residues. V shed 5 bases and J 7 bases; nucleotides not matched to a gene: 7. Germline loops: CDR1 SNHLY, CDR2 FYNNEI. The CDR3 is CASSPTGVNQPQHF. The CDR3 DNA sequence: TGTGCCAGCAGTCCGACAGGGGTTAACCAGCCCCAGCATTTT.

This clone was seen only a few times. As DNA, the CDR3 is TGTGCCAGCGGATTAGCGGGAGGATCCTACAATGAGCAGTTCTTC. Its protein is CASGLAGGSYNEQFF. This chain joins TRBV2 and TRBJ2-1; 10 bases fit TRBD2. The germline gives CDR1 SNHLY, CDR2 FYNNEI. Germline trimming cut 8 bases from V and 1 base from J; bases unmatched to any gene: 5. This CDR3 region has 15 residues.

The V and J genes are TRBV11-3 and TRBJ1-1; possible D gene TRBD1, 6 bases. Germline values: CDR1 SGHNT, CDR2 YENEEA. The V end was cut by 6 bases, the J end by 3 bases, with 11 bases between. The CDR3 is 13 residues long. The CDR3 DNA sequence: TGTGCCAGCAGAGGACAGTCCGACACTGAAGCTTTCTTT. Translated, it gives CASRGQSDTEAFF.

The CDR3 reads CASSGGQASYEQYF. DNA for the CDR3: TGTGCCAGCTCAGGTGGACAGGCCTCCTACGAGCAGTACTTC. The rearrangement joins TRBV18 to TRBJ2-7; 7 bases are shared with TRBD1. The CDR3 runs to 14 residues. CDR1 and CDR2 (germline): KGHSH, LQKENI. Losses at the gene ends were 5 bases for V and 0 bases for J; bases not matched to a gene: 4.

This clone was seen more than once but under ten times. The DNA for the CDR3 is TGTGCCAGCACCCCGCACAATAGCAATCAGCCCCAGCATTTT. This gives the protein CASTPHNSNQPQHF. The rearrangement uses TRBV6-5 and TRBJ1-5; D remains ambiguous. Germline V gene data show CDR1 as MNHEY and CDR2 as SVGAGI. The CDR3 length is 14 residues. V lost 7 bases to trimming and J lost 0 bases, with 10 bases between them.

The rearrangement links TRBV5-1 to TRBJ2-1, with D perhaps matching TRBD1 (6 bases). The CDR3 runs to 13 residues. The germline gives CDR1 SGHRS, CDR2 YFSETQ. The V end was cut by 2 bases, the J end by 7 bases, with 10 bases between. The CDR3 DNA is TGCGCCAGCAGCTTATCAACAGGGAATGAGCAGTTCTTC. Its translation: CASSLSTGNEQFF.

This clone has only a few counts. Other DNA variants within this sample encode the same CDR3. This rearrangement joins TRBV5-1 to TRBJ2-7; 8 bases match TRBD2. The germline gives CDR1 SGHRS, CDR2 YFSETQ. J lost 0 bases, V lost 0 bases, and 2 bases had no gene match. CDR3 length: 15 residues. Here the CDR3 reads CASSLDTSGSYEQYF. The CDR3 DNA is TGCGCCAGCAGCTTGGATACTAGCGGCTCCTACGAGCAGTACTTC. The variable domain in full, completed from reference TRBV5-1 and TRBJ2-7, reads KAGVTQTPRYLIKTRGQQVTLSCSPISGHRSVSWYQQTPGQGLQFLFEYFSETQRNKGNFPGRFSGRQFSNSRSEMNVSTLELGDSALYLCASSLDTSGSYEQYFGPGTRLTVT.

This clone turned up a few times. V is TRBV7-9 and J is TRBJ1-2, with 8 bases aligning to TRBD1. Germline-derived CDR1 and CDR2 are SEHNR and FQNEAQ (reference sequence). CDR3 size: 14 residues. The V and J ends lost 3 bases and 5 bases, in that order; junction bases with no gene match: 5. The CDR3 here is CASSFLRQGYGYTF. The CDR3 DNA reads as TGTGCCAGCAGCTTCCTCAGACAGGGGTATGGCTACACCTTC.

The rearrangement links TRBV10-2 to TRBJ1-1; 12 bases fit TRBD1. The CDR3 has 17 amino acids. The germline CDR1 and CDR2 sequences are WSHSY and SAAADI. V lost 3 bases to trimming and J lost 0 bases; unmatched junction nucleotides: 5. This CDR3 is CASSDRDRGLLNTEAFF. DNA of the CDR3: TGCGCCAGCAGTGATAGGGACAGGGGGCTTTTGAACACTGAAGCTTTCTTT.

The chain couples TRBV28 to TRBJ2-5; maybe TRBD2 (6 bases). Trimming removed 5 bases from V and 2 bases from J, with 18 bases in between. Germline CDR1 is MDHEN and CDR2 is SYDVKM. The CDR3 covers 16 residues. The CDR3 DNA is TGTGCCAGCAGTCTCCGAGTGGGAGGAGTTCAAGAGACCCAGTACTTC. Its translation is CASSLRVGGVQETQYF.

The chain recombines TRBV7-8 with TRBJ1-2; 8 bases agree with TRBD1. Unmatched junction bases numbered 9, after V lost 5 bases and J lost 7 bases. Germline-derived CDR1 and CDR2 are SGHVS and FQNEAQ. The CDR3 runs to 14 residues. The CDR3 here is CASSIPDRGSGYTF. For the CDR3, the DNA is TGTGCCAGCAGCATTCCTGACAGGGGTAGTGGCTACACCTTC.

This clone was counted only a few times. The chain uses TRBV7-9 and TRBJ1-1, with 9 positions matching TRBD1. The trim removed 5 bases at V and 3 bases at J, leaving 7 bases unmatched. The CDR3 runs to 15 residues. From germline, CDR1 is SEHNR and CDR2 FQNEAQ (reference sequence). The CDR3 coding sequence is TGTGCCAGCAGCAAAGGACGACAGGGGGACACTGAAGCTTTCTTT. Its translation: CASSKGRQGDTEAFF.

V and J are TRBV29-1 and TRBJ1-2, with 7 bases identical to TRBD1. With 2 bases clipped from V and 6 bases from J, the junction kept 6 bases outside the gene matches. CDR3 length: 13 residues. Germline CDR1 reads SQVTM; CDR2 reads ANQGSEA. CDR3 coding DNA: TGCAGCGTTGAACGGTCGACAGGGAATGGCTACACCTTC. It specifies CSVERSTGNGYTF.

The CDR3 DNA reads as TGTGCCAGCAGGGAGGGACAGGCCTACGAGCAGTACTTC. Protein: CASREGQAYEQYF. This chain joins TRBV2 and TRBJ2-7; 8 nucleotides agree with TRBD1. V shed 6 bases, J shed 2 bases, and the junction held 3 bases outside the gene matches. The V gene's germline CDR1 is SNHLY and CDR2 FYNNEI. The CDR3 extends over 13 amino acids.

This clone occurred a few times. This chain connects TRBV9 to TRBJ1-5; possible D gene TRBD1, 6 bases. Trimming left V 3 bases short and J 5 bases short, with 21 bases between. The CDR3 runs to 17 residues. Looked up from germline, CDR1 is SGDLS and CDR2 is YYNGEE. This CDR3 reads CASSANDGQFIDQPQHF. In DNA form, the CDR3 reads TGTGCCAGCAGCGCGAATGACGGACAGTTCATCGATCAGCCCCAGCATTTT.

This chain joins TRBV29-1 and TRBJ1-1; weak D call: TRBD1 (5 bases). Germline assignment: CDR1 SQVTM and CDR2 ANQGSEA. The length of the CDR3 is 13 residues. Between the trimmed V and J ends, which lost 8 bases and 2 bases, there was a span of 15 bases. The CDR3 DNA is TGCAGCATCACGAAGGGGTTTAACACTGAAGCTTTCTTT. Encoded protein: CSITKGFNTEAFF.

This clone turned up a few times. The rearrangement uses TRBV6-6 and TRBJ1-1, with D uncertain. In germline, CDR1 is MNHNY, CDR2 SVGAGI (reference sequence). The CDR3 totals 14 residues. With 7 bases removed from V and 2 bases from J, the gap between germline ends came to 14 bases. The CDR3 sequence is CASNRGSGNTEAFF. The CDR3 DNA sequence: TGTGCCAGCAACCGGGGATCGGGAAACACTGAAGCTTTCTTT.

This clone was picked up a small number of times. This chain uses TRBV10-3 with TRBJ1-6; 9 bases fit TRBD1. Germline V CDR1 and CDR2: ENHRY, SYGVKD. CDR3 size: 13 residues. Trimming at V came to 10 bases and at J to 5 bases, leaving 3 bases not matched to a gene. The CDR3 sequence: CATGDRDNSPLHF. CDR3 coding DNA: TGTGCCACCGGGGACAGGGATAATTCACCCCTCCACTTT.

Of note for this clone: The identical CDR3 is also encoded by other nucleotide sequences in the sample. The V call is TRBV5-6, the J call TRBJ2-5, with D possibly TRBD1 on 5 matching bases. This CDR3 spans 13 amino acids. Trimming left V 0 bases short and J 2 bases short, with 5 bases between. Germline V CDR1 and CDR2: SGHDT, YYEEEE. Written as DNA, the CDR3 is TGTGCCAGCAGCTTGGGACAGCAAGAGACCCAGTACTTC. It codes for CASSLGQQETQYF.

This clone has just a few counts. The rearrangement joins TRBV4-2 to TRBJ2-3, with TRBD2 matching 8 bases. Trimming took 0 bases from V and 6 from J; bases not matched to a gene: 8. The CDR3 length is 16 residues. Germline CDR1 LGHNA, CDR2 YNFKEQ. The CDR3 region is CASSQEPGGVTDTQYF. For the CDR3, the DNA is TGTGCCAGCAGCCAAGAACCGGGAGGGGTGACTGATACGCAGTATTTT.

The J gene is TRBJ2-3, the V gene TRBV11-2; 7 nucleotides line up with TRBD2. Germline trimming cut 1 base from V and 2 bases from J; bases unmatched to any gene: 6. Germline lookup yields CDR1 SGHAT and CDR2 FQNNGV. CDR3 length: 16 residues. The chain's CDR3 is CASSLAGTTLTDTQYF. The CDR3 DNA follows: TGTGCCAGCAGCTTAGCCGGGACTACCCTCACAGATACGCAGTATTTT.

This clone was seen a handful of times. The CDR3 protein is CASSSGQGDDEQYF. CDR3 nucleotide sequence: TGTGCCAGCAGTTCGGGACAGGGGGATGACGAGCAGTACTTC. The gene calls are TRBV28 and TRBJ2-7, with 11 nucleotides matching TRBD1. Trimming cost V 4 bases and J 5 bases; bases outside gene matches: 4. Germline V gene data show CDR1 as MDHEN and CDR2 as SYDVKM. The CDR3 spans 14 residues.